The rows below give T cell receptor beta chains drawn from one sample of a study of identical twins. TCRdb re-analysed the 5' RACE reads in MiXCR, keeping a single row per CDR3 protein. This table has around 160,000 distinct CDR3 sequences, approximately 3.5% appearing once. Sample: memory T cells sorted from blood. Receptors were obtained from a man aged 18 to 30 in good health. Both conserved end residues are part of each CDR3. The D gene is left open where the match is weak. Only some rows state a clone size, as once, few, many or a class for expanded clones.

v_gene	abundance	d_gene	j_gene	CDR3nt	CDR3aa
TRBV27	many	NA	TRBJ2-5	TGTGCCAGCAGTTGGGATAGCGGTGCCGGTGGGACCCAGTACTTC	CASSWDSGAGGTQYF
TRBV12-3/TRBV12-4	many	NA	TRBJ2-1	TGTGCCAGCAGTTTGGGGATTGAGCAGTTCTTC	CASSLGIEQFF
TRBV27	many	NA	TRBJ1-3	TGTGCCAGCAGCACAGTGCACTCTGGAAACACCATATATTTT	CASSTVHSGNTIYF
TRBV2	many	NA	TRBJ2-1	TGTGCCAGCAGTGTCGGCGGGTCCTACAATGAGCAGTTCTTC	CASSVGGSYNEQFF
TRBV30	few	NA	TRBJ2-6	TGTGCCTGGAGGAGACACTCTGGGGCCAACGTCCTGACTTTC	CAWRRHSGANVLTF
TRBV7-9	many	TRBD2	TRBJ2-1	TGTGCCAGCACGGGACTAGCGGGAGTAGAGCAGTTCTTC	CASTGLAGVEQFF
TRBV12-3/TRBV12-4	many	NA	TRBJ1-2	TGTGCCAGCAGTTTCCAAACAGGACCCTACACCTTC	CASSFQTGPYTF
TRBV12-3/TRBV12-4	many	NA	TRBJ2-5	TGTGCCAGCAGTTCTGCCGGGGGTCAAGAGACCCAGTACTTC	CASSSAGGQETQYF
TRBV7-8	many	NA	TRBJ2-1	TGTGCCAGCAGCCCCCTAGGAGGTTTACTATACAATGAGCAGTTCTTC	CASSPLGGLLYNEQFF
TRBV2	many	TRBD2	TRBJ2-3	TGTGCCAGCAGTTCAGGGACTAGCGGGAGATCAGATACGCAGTATTTT	CASSSGTSGRSDTQYF
TRBV12-3/TRBV12-4	many	NA	TRBJ2-1	TGTGCCAGCAGCCCTGGGGGGCTCCCTAGGAATGAGCAGTTCTTC	CASSPGGLPRNEQFF
TRBV5-1	many	NA	TRBJ2-5	TGCGCCAGCAGCTTGAGGACAGAAGAGACCCAGTACTTC	CASSLRTEETQYF
TRBV24-1	many	NA	TRBJ1-2	TGTGCCACCAGTGACCGATTCGCGGAGGGGGATTATCGTGGCTACACCTTC	CATSDRFAEGDYRGYTF
TRBV12-3/TRBV12-4	many	NA	TRBJ1-6	TGTGCCAGCAGTTGGCGGGGATCACCCCTCCACTTT	CASSWRGSPLHF
TRBV7-8	many	NA	TRBJ1-6	TGTGCCAGCAGCTTAGATACATTAGCCAATAATTCACCCCTCCACTTT	CASSLDTLANNSPLHF
TRBV11-2	many	NA	TRBJ2-3	TGTGCCAGCAGCATGCCCGGGGGAGATACAGATACGCAGTATTTT	CASSMPGGDTDTQYF
TRBV11-3	many	NA	TRBJ1-1	TGTGCCAGCAGCTTAGATACAGGCTACACTGAAGCTTTCTTT	CASSLDTGYTEAFF
TRBV5-1	many	TRBD2	TRBJ2-1	TGCGCCAGCAGCCCCGGGGGGACTAGCGGGAACAATGAGCAGTTCTTC	CASSPGGTSGNNEQFF
TRBV7-2	many	NA	TRBJ2-6	TGTGCCAGCAGCTTAGTTCACTCTGGGGCCAACGTCCTGACTTTC	CASSLVHSGANVLTF
TRBV7-9	many	TRBD1	TRBJ2-7	TGTGCCACCGTAATCACAGGGGGCGACGAGCAGTACTTC	CATVITGGDEQYF
TRBV3-1	many	TRBD2	TRBJ2-1	TGTGCCAGCAGCCACCTCACTAGCGGGAGACGCAATGAGCAGTTCTTC	CASSHLTSGRRNEQFF
TRBV7-2	many	NA	TRBJ1-6	TGTGCCAGCAGCCTGGGTCCCTATAATTCACCCCTCCACTTT	CASSLGPYNSPLHF
TRBV5-5	many	TRBD1	TRBJ1-4	TGTGCCAGCAGCTTGGATGGGGGACAGGGGGCTGAAAAACTGTTTTTT	CASSLDGGQGAEKLFF
TRBV11-2	many	NA	TRBJ1-1	TGTGCCAGCAGCTTAATCATGAACACTGAAGCTTTCTTT	CASSLIMNTEAFF
TRBV6-2/TRBV6-3	many	NA	TRBJ2-7	TGTGCCAGCAGTTACCCGTTAACAGGCCTAAGCTCCTACGAGCAGTACTTC	CASSYPLTGLSSYEQYF
TRBV6-1	many	NA	TRBJ1-3	TGTGCCAGCAGTGGACAGGCGACTGGAAACACCATATATTTT	CASSGQATGNTIYF
TRBV4-3	many	TRBD2	TRBJ2-2	TGCGCCAGCAGCCAACTAGCGGGAGGGCCCGGGGAGCTGTTTTTT	CASSQLAGGPGELFF
TRBV15	many	NA	TRBJ2-1	TGTGCCACCAGCAGAGTTAGGGGTGCGGACCTTGAGCAGTTCTTC	CATSRVRGADLEQFF
TRBV30	few	NA	TRBJ2-1	TGTGCCTGGAGTGTACTAGATGAGCAGTTCTTC	CAWSVLDEQFF
TRBV12-3/TRBV12-4	many	TRBD2	TRBJ2-3	TGTGCCAGCAGTCAGCGGGAGAGCCCCCGTGGTTGGACGCAGTATTTT	CASSQRESPRGWTQYF
TRBV5-1	few	NA	TRBJ2-1	TGCGCCAGCAGCTCGTTAGGGGGTGCCCAGGGCCATGAGCAGTTCTTC	CASSSLGGAQGHEQFF
TRBV10-1	NA	TRBD2	TRBJ2-5	TGCGCCAGCAGCAGGGAGGGTGCCAAGGAGACCCAGTACTTC	CASSREGAKETQYF
TRBV11-2	many	TRBD2	TRBJ2-2	TGTGCCAGCGGACTTGGCGGGAGGACGGAACCCGGGGAGCTGTTTTTT	CASGLGGRTEPGELFF
TRBV29-1	many	NA	TRBJ2-7	TGCAGCGTCCAAACCGTACAGGGTTACGAGCAGTACTTC	CSVQTVQGYEQYF
TRBV20-1	many	NA	TRBJ2-3	TGCAGTGCTAGCTCCTCGGGCAGGGCGGCAGATACGCAGTATTTT	CSASSSGRAADTQYF
TRBV10-3	many	TRBD2	TRBJ2-5	TGTGCCATCAGTGAGTCGTTGTCGGGACTAGGGGAGACCCAGTACTTC	CAISESLSGLGETQYF
TRBV3-1	many	NA	TRBJ1-2	TGTGCCAGCAGCCCGGGGGTTGGCTACACCTTC	CASSPGVGYTF
TRBV20-1	many	NA	TRBJ2-1	TGCAGTGCTAGAGACCTACTAAGCGGGCCCTACAATGAGCAGTTCTTC	CSARDLLSGPYNEQFF
TRBV11-2	few	NA	TRBJ2-5	TGTGCCAGCAGCTTAGAAACAGGGAAGTGGGAGACCCAGTACTTC	CASSLETGKWETQYF
TRBV7-2	many	TRBD2	TRBJ2-5	TGTGCCAGCAGCCCGGGGGGACTAGTGAAGACCCAGTACTTC	CASSPGGLVKTQYF
TRBV10-3	many	TRBD2	TRBJ2-2	TGTGCCGCGGGGGACGGGAGTGTCACCGGGGAGCTGTTTTTT	CAAGDGSVTGELFF
TRBV7-8	few	NA	TRBJ2-3	TGTGCCAGCAGCTTACTAGTAACAGATACGCAGTATTTT	CASSLLVTDTQYF
TRBV6-1	NA	NA	TRBJ2-1	TGTGCCAGCGGGTCGACGGCCGACTCCTACAATGAGCAGTTCTTC	CASGSTADSYNEQFF
TRBV12-3/TRBV12-4	few	NA	TRBJ1-2	TGTGCCAGCAGTTTGGGTCAGGTCTATGGCTACACCTTC	CASSLGQVYGYTF
TRBV3-1	NA	NA	TRBJ2-2	TGTGCCAGCAGCGAGACAGGAAGAAACACCGGGGAGCTGTTTTTT	CASSETGRNTGELFF
TRBV5-1	many	TRBD2	TRBJ2-1	TGCGCCAGCAGCTTGGACCTAGCGGGAGGGTTCTACAATGAGCAGTTCTTC	CASSLDLAGGFYNEQFF
TRBV6-2/TRBV6-3	many	NA	TRBJ1-5	TGTGCCAGCAGCCTTGCTGCCGGGCACAATCAGCCCCAGCATTTT	CASSLAAGHNQPQHF
TRBV20-1	many	TRBD2	TRBJ2-1	TGCAGTGCTGGGGGACTAGCGGACTCCTACAATGAGCAGTTCTTC	CSAGGLADSYNEQFF
TRBV27	many	TRBD1	TRBJ1-4	TGTGCCAGCAGCAGGGGGAGAGGGGATGAAAAACTGTTTTTT	CASSRGRGDEKLFF
TRBV5-1	many	NA	TRBJ2-2	TGCGCCAGCAGCTTGGTCTTGCGTACCCTTAACACCGGGGAGCTGTTTTTT	CASSLVLRTLNTGELFF
TRBV4-1	many	NA	TRBJ1-2	TGCGCCAGCAGTCGAGCTTCAGAGAATGGCTACACCTTC	CASSRASENGYTF
TRBV7-2	many	NA	TRBJ1-4	TGTGCCAGCAGGGCCGGGTCCACGGGTGAAAAACTGTTTTTT	CASRAGSTGEKLFF
TRBV14	many	NA	TRBJ2-5	TGTGCCAGCAGCCCCGGCCTGGGAACGCAAGAGACCCAGTACTTC	CASSPGLGTQETQYF
TRBV5-1	many	NA	TRBJ2-2	TGCGCCAGCAGAGCCGGGGGAAACACCGGGGAGCTGTTTTTT	CASRAGGNTGELFF